Following are 21 T cell receptor beta chains from one sample sequenced in a study of blood T cells in healthy people across ages. Using a J-beta primer mix together with a sample-barcoded 5' primer, a second PCR was run for roughly 7 to 12 cycles. TCRdb re-called the 5' RACE reads through MiXCR, storing one row per CDR3 protein. The profile shows around 1.7 million distinct CDR3 sequences, about 28% of them singletons. The specimen sequenced was blood. All receptors come from a woman aged 25 to 39 in good health.

This clonotype was detected a few times. The chain couples TRBV7-2 to TRBJ1-2; no firm D call. Trimming left V 5 bases short and J 1 base short, with 14 bases between. The CDR3 sequence is 15 residues long. Germline CDR1 reads SGHTA; CDR2 reads FQGNSA. The CDR3 DNA reads TGTGCCAGCAGCCCCCCGGTCCGGCTTAACTATGGCTACACCTTC. Its protein product is CASSPPVRLNYGYTF.

Concerning this clonotype: Mismatch with germline at one junction end may stem from a read error. CDR3 DNA: TGTGTCAGCAGTGATCTGGTGACAGGGGTTCTGCGTCAGCCCCAGCATTTT. Its translation: CVSSDLVTGVLRQPQHF. The chain has TRBV6-1 and TRBJ1-5, with 8 bases identical to TRBD1. Germline CDR1 is MNHNS and CDR2 is SASEGT. CDR3 length: 17 residues.

This clonotype showed up many times. The chain joins TRBV12-3 or TRBV12-4 to TRBJ1-6; D call uncertain. The CDR3 covers 14 residues. V lost 6 bases and J 10 bases, leaving 16 bases between the germline ends. DNA for the CDR3: TGTGCCAGCAGGTTGGACGGAGGAAACTCACCCCTCCACTTT. Protein sequence: CASRLDGGNSPLHF.

This rearrangement joins TRBV5-1 to TRBJ1-1; maybe TRBD1 (5 bases). Germline values: CDR1 SGHRS, CDR2 YFSETQ. This CDR3 is 14 amino acids long. V was clipped by 4 bases and J by 7 bases, with 17 bases between them. The CDR3 sequence is CASSLLLDSFEAFF. The CDR3 DNA reads TGCGCCAGCAGCCTGCTTTTAGACAGTTTTGAAGCTTTCTTT.

This clonotype was seen a few times. The chain combines TRBV20-1 with TRBJ2-7; D perhaps matches TRBD1 (6 bases). Germline CDR1 DFQATT, CDR2 SNEGSKA (reference sequence). The CDR3 is made up of 13 amino acids. V lost 6 bases and J lost 0, with 12 bases in between. The CDR3 DNA reads as TGCAGTGCCCTTCCGGACAGCTCCTACGAGCAGTACTTC. It translates to CSALPDSSYEQYF.

As for this clonotype: An end of the junction differs from the germline gene, which may be a read error. The rearrangement joins TRBV5-1 to TRBJ2-1; TRBD1 matches at 9 bases. Germline CDR1 is SGHRS and CDR2 is YFSETQ. CDR3 length: 15 amino acids. The DNA for the CDR3 is TGCGCCGGCAGCATCGACAGGGGGGCCTACAATGAGCAGTTCTTC. It encodes CAGSIDRGAYNEQFF.

This clonotype has at least ten counts. The gene calls are TRBV20-1 and TRBJ2-5; a weak D match, TRBD2 (5 bases). There are 15 residues in the CDR3. Germline CDR1 reads DFQATT; CDR2 reads SNEGSKA (reference sequence). The CDR3, as DNA: TGCAGCGCCCCAGAAGGTGGACTTATTCAAGAGACCCAGTACTTC. Protein sequence: CSAPEGGLIQETQYF.

Comment on this clonotype: A much larger clone lies a single base off, so this may be a read error. The chain employs TRBV11-2 and TRBJ2-5, with TRBD2 as a possible D gene (6 bases). This CDR3 is 17 amino acids long. Germline V gene data show CDR1 as SGHAT and CDR2 as FQNNGV. The CDR3 nucleotides read TGTGCCAGCAGCTCGGGCCGGAACGGGGTAACGGGAGAGACCCAGGACTTC. Translation: CASSSGRNGVTGETQDF.

This clonotype occurred many times. The chain recombines TRBV7-9 with TRBJ2-4, with 7 bases identical to TRBD1. With 5 bases clipped from V and 9 bases from J, the junction kept 13 bases outside the gene matches. Germline assignment: CDR1 SEHNR and CDR2 FQNEAQ (reference sequence). CDR3 length: 15 amino acids. CDR3 DNA sequence: TGTGCCAGCAGCACCCCTGGACAGGATGGGGGCATTCAGTACTTC. Translated, it gives CASSTPGQDGGIQYF.

This clonotype was detected only a few times. This chain links TRBV7-2 with TRBJ1-5; 11 nucleotides align to TRBD1. CDR3 length: 16 residues. V was pared by 1 base and J by 4 bases, with 3 bases of the junction left unmatched. CDR1 and CDR2 (germline): SGHTA, FQGNSA. For the CDR3, the DNA is TGTGCCAGCAGCTTAGGGACAGGGGGCGGGAATCAGCCCCAGCATTTT. Protein: CASSLGTGGGNQPQHF. Filled out from reference TRBV7-2 and TRBJ1-5, the complete variable domain reads GAGVSQSPSNKVTEKGKDVELRCDPISGHTALYWYRQSLGQGLEFLIYFQGNSAPDKSGLPSDRFSAERTGGSVSTLTIQRTQQEDSAVYLCASSLGTGGGNQPQHFGDGTRLSIL.

This clonotype showed up many times. The chain combines TRBV29-1 with TRBJ2-5, with 10 positions matching TRBD2. The germline CDR1 and CDR2 sequences are SQVTM and ANQGSEA. V shed 4 bases, J shed 5 bases, and the junction held 10 bases outside the gene matches. CDR3 length: 15 residues. The CDR3 DNA sequence: TGCAGCGTTGTTGCTAGCGGGAGTTCCTGGGAGACCCAGTACTTC. It specifies CSVVASGSSWETQYF.

The table lists this clonotype with a few counts. The V and J genes are TRBV5-1 and TRBJ2-1; perhaps TRBD2 as D (5 bases). The germline V gene has CDR1 SGHRS and CDR2 YFSETQ. The CDR3 sequence is 13 residues long. With 6 bases removed from V and 0 bases from J, the gap between germline ends came to 7 bases. In DNA, the CDR3 is TGCGCCAGCATTGGGAGCTCCTACAATGAGCAGTTCTTC. The encoded protein is CASIGSSYNEQFF.

This clonotype was seen many times. The gene calls are TRBV10-3 and TRBJ2-3; D is ambiguous. Deletions cut 4 bases from V and 6 bases from J, with 5 bases between. This CDR3 region has 11 residues. Germline CDR1 is ENHRY and CDR2 is SYGVKD. CDR3 DNA: TGTGCCATCAGTGCGGCGGATACGCAGTATTTT. Translated, it gives CAISAADTQYF.

In the case of this clonotype: The junction does not match germline at one end; this may be a read error. The genes are TRBV5-1 and TRBJ2-3; the D gene is possibly TRBD2 (5 bases). The CDR3 runs 17 residues. Per germline, CDR1 SGHRS and CDR2 YFSETQ. CDR3 DNA sequence: TGCGCCAGCAGCTTGAGGGCTACCACCGGGGTGGCAGATGCGCAGTATTTT. Encoded protein: CASSLRATTGVADAQYF.

This clonotype has at least ten counts. This chain joins TRBV3-1 and TRBJ2-1; D gene unclear. The CDR3 is 15 amino acids. V lost 0 bases to trimming and J lost 5 bases, with 11 bases between them. In germline, CDR1 is LGHDT, CDR2 YNNKEL (reference sequence). The CDR3 region is CASSQDGNHDNEQFF. CDR3 DNA sequence: TGTGCCAGCAGCCAAGATGGCAACCACGACAATGAGCAGTTCTTC.

This clonotype has a count of ten or more. The chain is built from TRBV25-1 and TRBJ2-6; D remains ambiguous. This CDR3 comprises 14 residues. Per the germline V gene, CDR1 is MGHDK and CDR2 is SYGVNS. V was shortened by 8 bases and J by 0 bases, with 8 bases between the two germline ends. The CDR3 here is CASHDTSGANVLTF. CDR3 sequence (DNA): TGTGCCAGCCATGACACCTCTGGGGCCAACGTCCTGACTTTC.

This clonotype was seen more than once but under ten times. V gene TRBV18 combines with J gene TRBJ2-7; TRBD2 aligns across 8 bases. After removal of 3 bases from V and 7 bases from J, the junction contained 8 bases not matched to a gene. CDR1 KGHSH and CDR2 LQKENI come from the germline V gene. The CDR3 has 14 amino acids. CDR3 bases: TGTGCCAGCTCACCGTCGGGAGGGTACGGTGAGCAGTACTTC. It yields the protein CASSPSGGYGEQYF. Using reference TRBV18 and TRBJ2-7 for the parts outside the CDR3, the full variable domain is NAGVMQNPRHLVRRRGQEARLRCSPMKGHSHVYWYRQLPEEGLKFMVYLQKENIIDESGMPKERFSAEFPKEGPSILRIQQVVRGDSAAYFCASSPSGGYGEQYFGPGTRLTVT.

This clonotype was recorded many times. The V gene is TRBV7-7, the J gene TRBJ2-5; 7 bases align to TRBD1. Unmatched junction bases numbered 6, after V lost 1 base and J lost 7 bases. This CDR3 contains 14 residues. The germline CDR1 and CDR2 sequences are SSHAT and FNYEAQ (reference sequence). The chain's CDR3 is CASSLGQGFGTQYF. CDR3 coding DNA: TGTGCCAGCAGCTTAGGACAGGGCTTTGGGACCCAGTACTTC. Supplemented by reference TRBV7-7 and TRBJ2-5, the full variable domain reads GAGVSQSPRYKVTKRGQDVTLRCDPISSHATLYWYQQALGQGPEFLTYFNYEAQPDKSGLPSDRFSAERPEGSISTLTIQRTEQRDSAMYRCASSLGQGFGTQYFGPGTRLLVL.

This clonotype was seen at least ten times. The V call is TRBV9, the J call TRBJ2-1; 10 nucleotides match TRBD2. The CDR3 is 15 amino acids. V lost 7 bases, J lost 4 bases, and 8 bases stayed unmatched. Germline lookup yields CDR1 SGDLS and CDR2 YYNGEE. CDR3 nucleotide sequence: TGTGCCAGCGCACCCAAGCGGGAGGGTTACAATGAGCAGTTCTTC. Translation: CASAPKREGYNEQFF.

There are many counts of this clonotype. The chain combines TRBV10-2 with TRBJ1-5; perhaps TRBD1 as D (6 bases). This CDR3 has 16 residues. Germline CDR1 and CDR2: WSHSY and SAAADI. Trimming left V 4 bases short and J 6 bases short, with 19 bases between. CDR3 nucleotides: TGCGCCAGCAGTGGTCAGGGGACCTACCCCGGTCAGCCCCAGCATTTT. This translates into CASSGQGTYPGQPQHF.

This clonotype was observed a few times. The chain carries TRBV5-1 and TRBJ2-1; weak D call: TRBD2 (5 bases). Trimming removed 5 bases from V and 8 bases from J, with 11 bases in between. The CDR3 consists of 12 residues. CDR1 is SGHRS, CDR2 YFSETQ, per germline. As DNA, the CDR3 is TGCGCCAGCAGTAGGGCGGGCGATGAGCAGTTCTTC. This gives the protein CASSRAGDEQFF.